A selection of T cell receptor beta chains follows, all from one sample in a study of metastatic and nonmetastatic thyroid tumors. MiXCR was used by TCRdb to re-call the PCR reads. The table includes 30,000 to 35,000 clones, approximately 19% detected once. The specimen sequenced was blood. All receptors derive from a female donor with papillary thyroid cancer or a benign thyroid nodule (not recorded which). Some clones in this sample may be carry-over from other donors' samples. Each CDR3 is given with its conserved first and last residue. D genes are given only for firm matches. For some rows the clone size is stated as once, few or many, or as a class when expanded; others skip it.

V	J	length	D	size	DNA	CDR3
TRBV20-1	TRBJ2-3	15	TRBD2	medium-sized	TGCAGTGCTAGAGATCGCATACTAGCGGGGTATACGCAGTATTTT	CSARDRILAGYTQYF
TRBV11-2	TRBJ2-1	17	TRBD2	.	TGTGCCAGCAGCAGTCGACTAGCGGGAGGGATCTACAATGAGCAGTTCTTC	CASSSRLAGGIYNEQFF
TRBV27	TRBJ1-2	15	.	.	TGTGCCAGCGGAGGTACTACCACCTCGTCTTATGGCTACACCTTC	CASGGTTTSSYGYTF
TRBV5-5	TRBJ2-7	15	.	.	TGTGCCAGCAGCTTGGAGGCAGGCGAGGGGGGAGAGCAGTACTTC	CASSLEAGEGGEQYF
TRBV20-1	TRBJ2-7	18	.	.	TGCAGTGCTAGCCCGGAGGTTGGGGGCTCCACCCGTCACTACGAGCAGTACTTC	CSASPEVGGSTRHYEQYF
TRBV7-2	TRBJ1-4	16	.	many	TGTGCCAGCAGCTTAGGGGGGGCTACGGCTAATGAAAAACTGTTTTTT	CASSLGGATANEKLFF
TRBV27	TRBJ2-7	15	TRBD1	.	TGTGCCAGTAGTCCCCTCAGGGGGCGGGCCTATGAGCAGTACTTC	CASSPLRGRAYEQYF
TRBV11-2	TRBJ2-1	14	TRBD2	many	TGTGCCAGCAGCAATAGCGGGAGACACAATGAGCAGTTCTTC	CASSNSGRHNEQFF
TRBV6-2/TRBV6-3	TRBJ1-5	15	TRBD1	few	TGTGCCAGCAGTCCCGGACAGGAAAACAATCAGCCCCAGCATTTT	CASSPGQENNQPQHF
TRBV3-1	TRBJ2-7	13	.	many	TGTGCCAGCAGCCCGTGGGGCAGGGGTCTACAGTACTTC	CASSPWGRGLQYF
TRBV19	TRBJ1-1	12	.	many	TGTGCCAGCCGGGATGGGTACACTGAAGCTTTCTTT	CASRDGYTEAFF
TRBV9	TRBJ2-3	18	TRBD1	many	TGTGCCAGCAGCGCCGGGACAGGGTACTTGCCGGTGACAGATACGCAGTATTTT	CASSAGTGYLPVTDTQYF
TRBV11-2	TRBJ2-2	17	.	.	TGTGCCAGCAGCCCCCAAGTGACATACGCGAACACCGGGGAACTGTTTTTT	CASSPQVTYANTGELFF
TRBV28	TRBJ1-2	18	TRBD1	many	TGTGCCAGCAGTTTATGGGGCCGGGGACAGGGGGCTATGGGTGGCTACACCTTC	CASSLWGRGQGAMGGYTF
TRBV6-5	TRBJ1-3	17	TRBD1	once	TGTGCCAGCAGTTACTCTTTTTGGACAGGGAGACCAAACACCATATATTTT	CASSYSFWTGRPNTIYF
TRBV20-1	TRBJ1-5	18	.	.	TGCAGTGCTAGATATGGTCAGCCGCCGAATTATAGCAATCAGCCCCAGCATTTT	CSARYGQPPNYSNQPQHF